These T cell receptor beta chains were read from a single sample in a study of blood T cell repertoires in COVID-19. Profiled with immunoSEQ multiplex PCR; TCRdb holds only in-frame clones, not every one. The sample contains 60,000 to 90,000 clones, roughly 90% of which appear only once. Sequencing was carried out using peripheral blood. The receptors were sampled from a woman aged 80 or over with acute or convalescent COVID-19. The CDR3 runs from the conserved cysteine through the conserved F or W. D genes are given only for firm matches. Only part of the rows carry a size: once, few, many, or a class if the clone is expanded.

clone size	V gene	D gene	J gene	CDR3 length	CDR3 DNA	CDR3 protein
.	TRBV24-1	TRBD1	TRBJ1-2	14	TGTGCCACCAGTGACTCCAGGGGGCCGCGTGGCTACACCTTC	CATSDSRGPRGYTF
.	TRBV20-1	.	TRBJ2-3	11	TGCAGTGCTAGAAGGGGTGATACGCAGTATTTT	CSARRGDTQYF
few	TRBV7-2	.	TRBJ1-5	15	TGTGCCAGCAGCTTCTCCGGGAATAGCAATCAGCCCCAGCATTTT	CASSFSGNSNQPQHF
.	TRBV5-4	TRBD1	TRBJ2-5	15	TGTGCCAGCAGCTTACCGGGACAGGGGCGAGAGACCCAGTACTTC	CASSLPGQGRETQYF
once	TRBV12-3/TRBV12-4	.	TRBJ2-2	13	TGTGCCAGCAGTTTGGCTGACACCGGGGAGCTGTTTTTT	CASSLADTGELFF
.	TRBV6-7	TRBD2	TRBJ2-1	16	TGTGCCAGCAGTCCAATTAGCGGGAGGGCCTACAATGAGCAGTTCTTC	CASSPISGRAYNEQFF
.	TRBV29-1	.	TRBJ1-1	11	TGCAGCGTTGCCAGGAACACTGAAGCTTTCTTT	CSVARNTEAFF
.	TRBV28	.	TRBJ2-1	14	TGTGCCAGCAGCCCAGGCGACAGATACAATGAGCAGTTCTTC	CASSPGDRYNEQFF
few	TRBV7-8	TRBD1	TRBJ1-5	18	TGTGCCAGCAGCTTAGACGAACAGGGGGCGAACGGAAATCAGCCCCAGCATTTT	CASSLDEQGANGNQPQHF
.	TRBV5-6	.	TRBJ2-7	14	TGTGCCAGCCTCAAGTCTGGGGCAGCCTACGAGCAGTACTTC	CASLKSGAAYEQYF
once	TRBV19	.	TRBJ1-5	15	TGTGCCAGTAGTATGGTACAGGGTGACAATCAGCCCCAGCATTTT	CASSMVQGDNQPQHF
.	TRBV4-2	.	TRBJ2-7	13	TGTGCCAGCAGCCAAGATGTGACTACCCGGCAGTACTTC	CASSQDVTTRQYF
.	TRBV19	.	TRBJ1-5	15	TGTGCCAGTAGTATGGGTCCAGGGATTAATCAGCCCCAGCATTTT	CASSMGPGINQPQHF
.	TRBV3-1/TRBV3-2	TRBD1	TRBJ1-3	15	TGTGCCAGCAGCCAAGTGACAGGGCCAGGAAGCACCATATATTTT	CASSQVTGPGSTIYF
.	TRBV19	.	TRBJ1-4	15	TGTGCCAGTAGTAAGATAAACAGGGTAGAAGAAAAACTGTTTTTT	CASSKINRVEEKLFF
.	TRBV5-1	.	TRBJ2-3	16	TGCGCCAGCGGCCTTTTGGGGGGAGGAAAAACAGATACGCAGTATTTT	CASGLLGGGKTDTQYF
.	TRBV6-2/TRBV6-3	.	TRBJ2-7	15	TGTGCCAGCAGTTACTCGGGCAGGGGCAATTACGAGCAGTACTTC	CASSYSGRGNYEQYF
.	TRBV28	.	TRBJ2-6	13	TGTGCCAGCAGCAGGGAGGAGGACAACGTCCTGACTTTC	CASSREEDNVLTF
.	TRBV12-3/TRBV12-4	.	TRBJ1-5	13	TGTGCCAGCAGTTTTTCGGGGAATCAGCCCCAGCATTTT	CASSFSGNQPQHF
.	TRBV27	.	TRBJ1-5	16	TGTGCCAGCAGTTTAGAGGGCAGGCGTAGCAATCAGCCCCAGCATTTT	CASSLEGRRSNQPQHF
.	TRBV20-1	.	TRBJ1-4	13	TGCAGTGCTAGTTCGGGAGCGAATGAAAAACTGTTTTTT	CSASSGANEKLFF
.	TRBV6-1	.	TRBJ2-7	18	TGTGCCAGCAGTGAAGAGGGGCAGTCAGGGACATTTTCCTACGAGCAGTACTTC	CASSEEGQSGTFSYEQYF
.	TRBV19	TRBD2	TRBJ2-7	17	TGTGCCAGTAGTATAGGTAGCCGACGACTAGCGGGTTACGAGCAGTACTTC	CASSIGSRRLAGYEQYF
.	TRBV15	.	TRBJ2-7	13	TGTGCCACCAGCAGAGAGGTCGGCTACGAGCAGTACTTC	CATSREVGYEQYF
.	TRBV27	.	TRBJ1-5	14	TGTGCCAGCAGTTTACACGGGAATAGGCAGCCCCAGCATTTT	CASSLHGNRQPQHF
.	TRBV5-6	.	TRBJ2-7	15	TGTGCCAGCAGCTTGGCTGCGGGTTTCCCATCCGAGCAGTACTTC	CASSLAAGFPSEQYF
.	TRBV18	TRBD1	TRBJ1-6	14	TGTGCCAGCTCACCGGGACAGGGCAATTCACCCCTCCACTTT	CASSPGQGNSPLHF
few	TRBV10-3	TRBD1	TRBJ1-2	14	TGTGCCATCGGTAATGCTGAGACAGGGAAGGGCTACACCTTC	CAIGNAETGKGYTF
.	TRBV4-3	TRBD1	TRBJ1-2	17	TGCGCCAGCAGCCAAGATCGGGGACAGGGGGCTAACTATGGCTACACCTTC	CASSQDRGQGANYGYTF
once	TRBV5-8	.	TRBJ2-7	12	TGTGCCAGCAGCCGGAGGGTTGGCGAGCAGTACTTC	CASSRRVGEQYF
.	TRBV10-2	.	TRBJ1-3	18	TGCGCCAGCAGTGAGTCTACCCTTCTCGGGGGGTCTGGAAACACCATATATTTT	CASSESTLLGGSGNTIYF
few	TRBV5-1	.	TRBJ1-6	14	TGCGCCAGCAGCTTACAGGATCATAATTCACCCCTCCACTTT	CASSLQDHNSPLHF
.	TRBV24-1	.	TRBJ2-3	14	TGTGCCACCAGTGAAAAGCAGGGCTCAGATACGCAGTATTTT	CATSEKQGSDTQYF
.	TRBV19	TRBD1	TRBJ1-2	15	TGTGCCAGTAGTCCAACTTGGACAGGGGGCTATGGCTACACCTTC	CASSPTWTGGYGYTF
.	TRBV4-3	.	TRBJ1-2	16	TGCGCCAGCAGCCAATATGACAGTACTCAATTCTATGGCTACACCTTC	CASSQYDSTQFYGYTF